This T cell receptor beta chain is from a study of blood T cell repertoires in COVID-19. Looking at the study overall: The samples span acute and convalescent COVID-19 from the United States, Italy and Spain.

Participant age was about 18 to 100 years, and participants resided in approximately 24 US areas. Two consecutive negative NP/OP PCR tests, clearance, or resolved symptoms defined Cohort 3 recovery. This clone was seen a handful of times. CDR1 and CDR2 (germline): MGHRA, YSYEKL. V lost 0 bases to trimming and J lost 0 bases; unmatched junction nucleotides: 4. The CDR3 runs 16 residues. Methods used by the authors: The assay estimated nucleated cells by amplifying reference gene primers. Clones were read by immunoSEQ multiplex PCR, and TCRdb kept only the in-frame ones, dropping some. That table supplies the V and J calls and clone size; D and trimming were determined from the DNA. The sample lists roughly 330,000 clones, around nine tenths occurring once.

V and J are TRBV4-1 and TRBJ2-7; 8 bases are a match to TRBD1. The TCR comes from a woman aged 25 to 39 who had recovered from COVID-19. The source material was PBMCs or T cells enriched from blood (not recorded which). CDR3 residues: CASSQDDRGNSYEQYF. CDR3 DNA: TGCGCCAGCAGCCAAGACGACAGGGGAAACTCCTACGAGCAGTACTTC.